This T cell receptor (beta chain) was found in a study of blood T cell repertoires in COVID-19. The wider study: Both acute and convalescent COVID-19 samples were obtained from the United States, Italy and Spain. T cells, B-cell-depleted T cells, or PBMCs provided the cDNA or gDNA that served as material.

Per the original methods: Counts of nucleated cells, estimated from reference gene primer amplification, were obtained. The table came from immunoSEQ multiplex PCR; TCRdb's copy has only in-frame clones and leaves some out. V and J calls and clone size are as listed in that table; D and trimming were resolved from the DNA. This sample has roughly 40,000 clones, with under 85% found just once. This sequence originates from a human donor in a cohort sampled during active COVID-19. The sample was peripheral blood.

CDR3 residues: CATSRAQGAGTEAFF. The DNA of the CDR3 is TGTGCCACCAGCAGGGCCCAGGGGGCGGGCACTGAAGCTTTCTTT. V and J are TRBV15 and TRBJ1-1, with 8 bases aligning to TRBD1. The length of the CDR3 is 15 residues. V trimming: 3 bases; J trimming: 4 bases; junction bases outside the gene matches: 7. In germline, CDR1 is LNHNV, CDR2 YYDKDF (reference sequence).